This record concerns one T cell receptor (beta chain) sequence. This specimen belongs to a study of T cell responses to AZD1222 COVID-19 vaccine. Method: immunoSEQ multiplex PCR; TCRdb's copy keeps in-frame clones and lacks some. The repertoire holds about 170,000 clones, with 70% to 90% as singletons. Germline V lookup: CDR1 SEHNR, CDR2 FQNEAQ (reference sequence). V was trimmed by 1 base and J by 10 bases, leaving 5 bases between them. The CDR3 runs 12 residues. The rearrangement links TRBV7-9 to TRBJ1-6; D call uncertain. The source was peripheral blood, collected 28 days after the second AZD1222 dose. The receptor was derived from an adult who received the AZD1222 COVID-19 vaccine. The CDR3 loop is CASSLDSSPLHF. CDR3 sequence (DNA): TGTGCCAGCAGCTTAGATTCCTCACCCCTCCACTTT.